This TCR beta chain appears in the sequencing data of a study of a mutant IDH1 vaccine in newly diagnosed glioma. Study-level information: The study started vaccination 4-6 weeks after radiotherapy alone, or with temozolomide cycles. Findings and caveats of the study: Most patients, 90% to 95%, showed vaccine-induced immune responses. Alterations occurring in top peripheral T cell clonotypes seemed unrelated to pseudoprogression.

Losses at the gene ends were 10 bases for V and 7 bases for J; bases not matched to a gene: 10. In germline, CDR1 is LNHDA, CDR2 SQIVND (reference sequence). This CDR3 contains 15 residues. Method: immunoSEQ multiplex PCR; TCRdb's copy keeps in-frame clones and lacks some. The table lists roughly 62,000 clones, around four fifths of them singletons. To note about this clone: Its antigen is undetermined.

The time point denotes: week 5, during vaccination. Mutant IDH1 20-mer peptide, at 300 ug, made up each vaccine dose, with topical imiquimod. Each donor presented with a new WHO grade 3 or 4 astrocytoma that tested IDH1-mutant and showed ATRX loss. Sequences were derived from PBMCs, sampled from a glioma patient whose treatment included an IDH1 peptide vaccine. This receptor was obtained from a woman in her 50s with glioma. This chain uses TRBV19 with TRBJ1-6, with TRBD1 identical over 10 bases. Here the CDR3 DNA reads TGTGCCACTTCCGGGGACAGGGGTTACAATTCACCCCTCCACTTT. It codes for CATSGDRGYNSPLHF.